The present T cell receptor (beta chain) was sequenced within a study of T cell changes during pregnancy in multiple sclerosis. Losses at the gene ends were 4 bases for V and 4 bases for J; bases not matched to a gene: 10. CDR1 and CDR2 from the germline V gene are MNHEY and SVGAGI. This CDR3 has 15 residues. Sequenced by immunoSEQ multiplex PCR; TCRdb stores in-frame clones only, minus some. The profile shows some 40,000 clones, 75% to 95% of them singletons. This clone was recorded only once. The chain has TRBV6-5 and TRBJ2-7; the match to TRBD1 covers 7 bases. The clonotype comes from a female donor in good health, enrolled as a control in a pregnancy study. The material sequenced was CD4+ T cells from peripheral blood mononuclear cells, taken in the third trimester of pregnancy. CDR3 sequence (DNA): TGTGCCAGCAGTTCGGGACAGAGCCTTGGGTACGAGCAGTACTTC. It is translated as CASSSGQSLGYEQYF.